This T cell receptor beta chain was captured in a study of identical twins. This clonotype was detected a few times. What it binds is unknown. Unique molecular identifiers were in the cDNA, with template-switch universal primer binding. MiXCR was run by TCRdb on the 5' RACE reads, yielding one entry per CDR3 protein. The table records about 690,000 distinct CDR3 sequences, 21% of them present only once. Study outcomes and limitations: Fewer insertions marked abundant cord blood beta clonotypes; young adult naive trended weakly, memory not at all.

CDR3 size: 15 residues. The germline V gene has CDR1 DFQATT and CDR2 SNEGSKA (reference sequence). J was trimmed by 2 bases and V by 2 bases; bases with no gene match: 4. This sample was also put to use in a study of T cells expressing NK-cell markers. That source notes: Of eight sequenced donors, seven were HCMV-seropositive and one HCMV-seronegative.

The source of this sequence is a woman aged 18-29 years in good health. The chain uses TRBV20-1 and TRBJ2-1, with 9 bases identical to TRBD2. Material: PBMCs. The CDR3, as DNA: TGCAGTGCTAGAAGGGGGACTAGCCCCTACAATGAGCAGTTCTTC. This encodes CSARRGTSPYNEQFF.